Detailed here is one T cell receptor (beta chain). CDR1 SGHTS and CDR2 YDEGEE come from the germline V gene. V was shortened by 5 bases and J by 4 bases, with 15 bases between the two germline ends. This CDR3 contains 14 residues. These data are taken from a study of blood T cell repertoires in COVID-19. Overall study: There were acute and convalescent COVID-19 samples, and they came from the United States, Italy and Spain. Nucleic acid was either cDNA or gDNA, and it came from T cells, B-cell-depleted T cells, or PBMCs.

Symptom resolution, clearance, or two negative PCRs marked donors in Cohort 3 as recovered. Measured with immunoSEQ multiplex PCR; TCRdb has only the in-frame clones, and not every one. The sample consists of over 120,000 clones, about three quarters of them appearing once. The rearrangement links TRBV5-8 to TRBJ1-2; D may be TRBD1 (5 bases). The clonotype originates from a woman aged 45-65 years who had recovered from COVID-19. The material sequenced was PBMCs or T cells enriched from blood (not recorded which). The CDR3 region is CASRRDSQGYGYTF. In DNA form, the CDR3 reads TGTGCCAGCAGACGTGACAGTCAGGGCTATGGCTACACCTTC.